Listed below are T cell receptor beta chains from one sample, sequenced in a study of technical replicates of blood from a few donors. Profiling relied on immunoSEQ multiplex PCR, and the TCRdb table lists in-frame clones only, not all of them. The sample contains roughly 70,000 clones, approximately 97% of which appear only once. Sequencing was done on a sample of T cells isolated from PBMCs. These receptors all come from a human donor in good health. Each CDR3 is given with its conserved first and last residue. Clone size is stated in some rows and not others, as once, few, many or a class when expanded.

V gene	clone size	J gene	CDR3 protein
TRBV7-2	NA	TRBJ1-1	CASSPIGREAFF
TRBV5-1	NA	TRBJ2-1	CASRRLANSLNEQFF
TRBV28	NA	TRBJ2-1	CASIPLNPKREYSYNEQFF
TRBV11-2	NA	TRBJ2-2	CASSLQGWDGELFF
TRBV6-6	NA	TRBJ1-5	CASSAGQNQPQHF
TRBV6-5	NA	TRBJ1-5	CASSRYRVGGQPQHF
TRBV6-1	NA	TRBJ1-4	CASRYRGLDEKLFF
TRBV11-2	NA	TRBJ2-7	CASSLTRTGFLEQYF
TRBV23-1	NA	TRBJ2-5	CAGRGTQYF
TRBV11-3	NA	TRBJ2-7	CASSFTTYEQYF
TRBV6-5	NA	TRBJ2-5	CASSRAGGGETQYF
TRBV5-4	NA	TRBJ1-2	CASSWSGGYYGYTF
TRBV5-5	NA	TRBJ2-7	CASSLGLSPYEQYF
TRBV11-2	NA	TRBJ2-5	CASSLLAGAAWQETQYF
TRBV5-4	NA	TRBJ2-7	CASSFGVSSYEQYF
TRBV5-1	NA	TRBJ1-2	CASSLQNYGYTF
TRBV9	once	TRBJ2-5	CASSVGSGGGQETQYF
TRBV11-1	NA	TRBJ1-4	CASSLDRGGEKLFF
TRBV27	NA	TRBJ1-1	CASSLSELTEAFF
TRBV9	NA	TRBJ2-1	CASRGGEVNEQFF
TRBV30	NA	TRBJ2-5	CAWSSSGSETQYF
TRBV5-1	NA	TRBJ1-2	CASSLGPDYGYTF
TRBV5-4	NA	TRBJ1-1	CASSSLGMGAFF
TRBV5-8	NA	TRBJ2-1	CASSLGTSGPFGRQFF
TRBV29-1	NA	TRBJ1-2	CSVDWDRGGYGYTF
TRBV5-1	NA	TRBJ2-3	CASSLQSSGTDTQYF
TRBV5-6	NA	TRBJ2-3	CASSPLAGGADTQYF
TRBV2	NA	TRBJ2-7	CASSGGPGLAGIEQYF
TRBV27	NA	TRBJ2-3	CASSSPSVSTDTQYF
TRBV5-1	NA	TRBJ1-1	CASSLDRLSTEAFF
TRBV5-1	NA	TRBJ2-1	CASSLGGRRSYNEQFF
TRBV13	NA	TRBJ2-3	CASSSRQGTSTDTQYF
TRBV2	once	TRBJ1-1	CASRPELYTEAFF
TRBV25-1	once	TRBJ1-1	CASSEVDRVGTEAFF
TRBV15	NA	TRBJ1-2	CATSRDHNSYGYTF
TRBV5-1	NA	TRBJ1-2	CASSLGGSEGYGYTF
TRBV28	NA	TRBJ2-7	CASSLTQRVEQYF